The 8 T cell receptor beta chains listed next were all sequenced from one sample in a study of T cell repertoires in cytomegalovirus infection (dated by TCRdb to the late 2010s). Their target antigens are unknown. Sequenced using an Illumina HiSeq 1500. The raw public reads went through TCRdb reprocessing: fastp at Q25, MiXCR clone calling, in-frame beta chains kept. When rows share a CDR3 protein, they turn into one entry using the most common DNA and genes. Within this sample are about 830,000 distinct CDR3 sequences, with 32% of them counted one time only. The top ten clones comprise around an eighth of the sample. The sample's treatment or condition label is to be understood as: in vitro stimulation with specific CMV peptide epitopes to enrich CMV-specific T cells. The sequencing used cultured CD8+ T cells from PBMCs, collected from culture after CMV antigen stimulation. The receptors derive from a human donor in good health (CMV status not recorded). Some clones in this sample may be carry-over from other donors' samples.

This clonotype was detected only once. J is TRBJ2-7 and V is TRBV7-9; D remains unclear. The germline V gene encodes CDR1 SEHNR and CDR2 FQNEAQ (reference sequence). V gave up 4 bases and J gave up 3 bases, with 10 bases separating them. CDR3 length: 13 residues. The CDR3 region is CASSSSRNYEQYV. CDR3 in DNA: TGTGCCAGCAGCTCCTCCAGGAACTACGAGCAGTACGTC.

The table lists this clonotype with a few counts. V is TRBV19 and J is TRBJ2-1; D might be TRBD1 or TRBD2, each matching 6 bases. The CDR3 spans 16 residues. V was cut by 3 bases and J by 8 bases, with 20 bases left in between. Germline loops: CDR1 LNHDA, CDR2 SQIVND (reference sequence). In nucleotides, the CDR3 is TGTGCCAGTAGTATTTCGGGGGCGGTCGGATATGATGAGCAGTTCTTC. Translation: CASSISGAVGYDEQFF.

Comments on this clonotype: A much larger clonotype is one base distant, so this may be a read error. The missing conserved phenylalanine or tryptophan at the end of this CDR3 makes a read error likely. The J gene is TRBJ2-3, the V gene TRBV7-6, with 8 bases identical to TRBD1. Per germline, CDR1 SGHVS and CDR2 FNYEAQ. The CDR3 sequence is 18 residues long. The CDR3 spells CASSLGARGQGPADTQYL. The CDR3 nucleotides are TGTGCTAGCAGCTTAGGAGCGAGAGGACAGGGCCCCGCGGATACGCAGTATTTA.

The chain uses TRBV27 and TRBJ2-7, with TRBD2 matching 7 bases. Looked up from germline, CDR1 is MNHEY and CDR2 is SMNVEV (reference sequence). The V gene end was trimmed by 5 bases and the J gene end by 0 bases; junction bases not matched to a gene: 10. This CDR3 region has 16 residues. For the CDR3, the DNA is TGTGCCAGCAGTCCAAGTGGGGGGGGTCCCTCCTACGAGCAGTACTTC. It codes for CASSPSGGGPSYEQYF.

This clonotype was seen a few times. The chain is built from TRBV12-5 and TRBJ2-3, with D possibly matching TRBD2 (5 bases). The germline V gene has CDR1 LGHNT and CDR2 FRNRAP. Trimming cost V 5 bases and J 2 bases, with 20 bases left between them. This CDR3 comprises 17 residues. CDR3 bases: TGTGCTAGTGGTCCCCCCTCAGCGGCACCTTTCACAGATACGCAGTATTTT. Protein: CASGPPSAAPFTDTQYF.

This clonotype was seen a few times. The chain couples TRBV27 to TRBJ1-5; no definite D call. The CDR3 has 15 amino acids. Trimming removed 6 bases from V and 0 bases from J, with 12 bases in between. Germline values: CDR1 MNHEY, CDR2 SMNVEV (reference sequence). The CDR3 here is CASSLTSYSNQPQHF. The CDR3, as DNA: TGTGCCAGCAGCCTGACCTCTTATAGCAATCAGCCCCAGCATTTT.

This chain links TRBV11-2 with TRBJ2-6, with D hard to call. The CDR3 is 17 residues long. Germline V gene data show CDR1 as SGHAT and CDR2 as FQNNGV. V lost 0 bases to trimming and J lost 0 bases, with 9 bases between them. Here the CDR3 reads CASSLDLLSSGANVLTF. The CDR3 bases are TGTGCCAGCAGCTTAGATCTCCTAAGCTCTGGGGCCAACGTCCTGACTTTC.

This clonotype has a handful of counts. The J gene is TRBJ1-1, the V gene TRBV14; D is perhaps TRBD1 (5 bases). V gave up 0 bases and J gave up 1 base, with 12 bases separating them. Germline CDR1 SGHDN, CDR2 FVKESK. CDR3 length equals 16 residues. CDR3: CASSQDLSGKNTEAFF. DNA of the CDR3: TGTGCCAGCAGCCAAGATCTATCAGGGAAGAACACTGAAGCTTTCTTT.